The 26 T cell receptor beta chains given below trace back to one sample, sequenced in a study of cytomegalovirus exposure and HLA in healthy donors. 13 Jbeta primers and 60 Vbeta primers were used for the PCR. Produced via immunoSEQ multiplex PCR; TCRdb's table is partial and in-frame only. The repertoire holds 180,000 or so clones, with roughly a tenth as singletons. The sequenced sample was PBMCs. These receptor sequences come from a young woman in good health and CMV-seropositive.

V is TRBV6-1 and J is TRBJ2-1; 9 bases fit TRBD2. V lost 2 bases and J lost 5; bases outside the gene matches: 4. Germline V lookup: CDR1 MNHNS, CDR2 SASEGT. The CDR3 sequence is 15 residues long. CDR3 region: CASSESLAGNNEQFF. Written as DNA, the CDR3 is TGTGCCAGCAGTGAAAGTCTAGCGGGGAACAATGAGCAGTTCTTC.

The V gene is TRBV6-6, the J gene TRBJ1-1, with 8 bases that match TRBD1. CDR1 and CDR2 (germline): MNHNY, SVGAGI (reference sequence). The CDR3 loop spans 12 amino acids. V was pared by 9 bases and J by 4 bases, with 4 bases of the junction left unmatched. This chain's CDR3 is CASGQGRTEAFF. CDR3 DNA sequence: TGTGCCAGTGGACAGGGTCGCACTGAAGCTTTCTTT.

The chain uses TRBV10-2 and TRBJ1-1; a weak D match, TRBD1 (6 bases). The CDR3 is 13 residues long. The V end lost 6 bases, the J end lost 4 bases, and 12 bases lay between the germline ends. CDR1 is WSHSY and CDR2 is SAAADI in the germline V gene. In nucleotides, the CDR3 is TGCGCCAGCAGCAGGGGTATGGCCACTGAAGCTTTCTTT. Its protein is CASSRGMATEAFF.

The V call is TRBV5-4, the J call TRBJ2-5; TRBD2 matches 12 bases. Germline lookup yields CDR1 SGHNT and CDR2 YYREEE (reference sequence). With 4 bases clipped from V and 4 bases from J, the junction kept 2 bases outside the gene matches. This CDR3 spans 14 amino acids. In DNA form, the CDR3 reads TGTGCCAGCAGCGAGGGACTAGCGGGAGAGACCCAGTACTTC. Translating gives CASSEGLAGETQYF.

This clone has only a few counts. This chain links TRBV6-1 with TRBJ1-2; possible D gene TRBD1, 5 bases. CDR1 is MNHNS, CDR2 SASEGT, per germline. This CDR3 is 14 amino acids long. The V end was cut by 0 bases, the J end by 8 bases, with 13 bases between. CDR3 nucleotide sequence: TGTGCCAGCAGTGAAGCGGCGCAGGGAAGGGGCTACACCTTC. It specifies CASSEAAQGRGYTF.

V usage is TRBV7-9 and J usage is TRBJ1-2, with a possible D match to TRBD1 (5 bases). Germline CDR1 reads SEHNR; CDR2 reads FQNEAQ (reference sequence). The length of the CDR3 is 13 residues. Trimming shortened V by 5 bases and J by 4 bases, and 11 bases separated the two germline ends. The CDR3 is CASSPDRSYGYTF. Here the CDR3 DNA reads TGTGCCAGCAGCCCAGACAGAAGCTATGGCTACACCTTC.

This clone was counted at least ten times. The chain couples TRBV13 to TRBJ2-7; TRBD1 might be the D (5 bases). Germline V gene lookup returns CDR1 PRHDT and CDR2 FYEKMQ (reference sequence). This CDR3 is built from 15 residues. V dropped 2 bases and J dropped 4 bases, with 15 bases sitting between them. Here the CDR3 reads CASSLRGLGKYEQYF. The CDR3 DNA follows: TGTGCCAGCAGCTTAAGGGGCCTGGGGAAGTACGAGCAGTACTTC.

The chain couples TRBV5-1 to TRBJ2-5; possible D gene TRBD2, 5 bases. This CDR3 comprises 15 residues. V was pared by 0 bases and J by 5 bases, with 14 bases between. Germline-derived CDR1 and CDR2 are SGHRS and YFSETQ. This CDR3 is CASSLADLAGETQYF. DNA for the CDR3: TGCGCCAGCAGCTTGGCCGACCTAGCTGGCGAGACCCAGTACTTC.

The chain joins TRBV30 to TRBJ2-7; possibly TRBD1 for D (5 bases). The V gene's germline CDR1 is GTSNPN and CDR2 SVGIG (reference sequence). The CDR3 contains 12 residues. The ends were cut back, 5 bases at V and 1 base at J, with 9 bases in the middle. This CDR3 is CAWGALSYEQYF. CDR3 DNA sequence: TGTGCCTGGGGGGCTTTGTCCTACGAGCAGTACTTC.

In this sample, this clone turned up a few times. V and J are TRBV7-9 and TRBJ2-3, with 9 bases identical to TRBD2. Trimming at V came to 10 bases and at J to 6 bases, leaving 8 bases not matched to a gene. Per the germline V gene, CDR1 is SEHNR and CDR2 is FQNEAQ (reference sequence). The CDR3 has 13 amino acids. The CDR3 sequence is CATQREVRDTQYF. CDR3 DNA sequence: TGTGCCACCCAGCGGGAGGTCCGGGATACGCAGTATTTT.

This clone came up a few times. V gene TRBV12-5 combines with J gene TRBJ1-5; 12 bases line up with TRBD1. Germline V gene sequence: CDR1 LGHNT, CDR2 FRNRAP. The CDR3 runs to 24 residues. V lost 2 bases, J lost 1 base, and 24 bases stayed unmatched. CDR3 in amino acids: CASGLTYPIPPGQGARESNQPQHF. The CDR3 bases are TGTGCTAGTGGTTTGACTTACCCCATCCCCCCGGGACAGGGGGCCCGTGAGAGCAATCAGCCCCAGCATTTT.

Details on this clone: It is unclear where the CDR3 begins or ends on the DNA, so no DNA is shown, and the CDR3 is as TCRdb lists it. The J gene is TRBJ2-1, the V gene TRBV21-1; the D call TRBD1 from the table was never checked on the DNA. TRBV21-1 is reported as a pseudogene. The length of the CDR3 is 15 amino acids, counting both ends. This CDR3 reads CASRWGQGITGEQFF.

This clone has a handful of counts. The chain's CDR3 is CAISGSSGIGTGELFF. The CDR3 nucleotides read TGTGCCATCAGTGGTAGTAGCGGGATCGGGACCGGGGAGCTGTTTTTT. The chain carries TRBV10-3 and TRBJ2-2, with TRBD2 identical over 8 bases. The germline gives CDR1 ENHRY, CDR2 SYGVKD. The V gene end was trimmed by 4 bases and the J gene end by 5 bases; junction bases not matched to a gene: 9. This CDR3 region has 16 residues.

This clone has only a few counts. The V and J genes are TRBV15 and TRBJ2-7, with TRBD2 identical over 10 bases. The CDR3 has 13 amino acids. V was pared by 5 bases and J by 6 bases, with 4 bases of the junction left unmatched. Germline CDR1 LNHNV, CDR2 YYDKDF (reference sequence). The CDR3 bases are TGTGCCACCAGCGGGCGGACTAGCGGCGAGCAGTACTTC. Its protein product is CATSGRTSGEQYF.

This clone was seen only a few times. The V gene is TRBV7-2, the J gene TRBJ2-7; D may be TRBD1 (8 bases). This CDR3 is built from 14 residues. V was pared by 7 bases and J by 3 bases, with 16 bases between. Germline CDR1 SGHTA, CDR2 FQGNSA. Written as DNA, the CDR3 is TGTGCCAGCAACCTACAGGGGGGGAACTACGAGCAGTACTTC. Translated, it gives CASNLQGGNYEQYF.

This chain joins TRBV4-2 and TRBJ1-5, with TRBD1 as a possible D gene (6 bases). This CDR3 region has 14 residues. The V gene's germline CDR1 is LGHNA and CDR2 YNFKEQ. Trimming pared 5 bases from V and 7 bases from J, leaving 15 bases between. CDR3 region: CASSETGLGQPQHF. The CDR3 coding sequence is TGTGCCAGCAGCGAAACAGGGTTGGGCCAGCCCCAGCATTTT.

The sample holds a few counts of this clone. This chain joins TRBV6-5 and TRBJ2-1; 8 bases line up with TRBD1. CDR1 is MNHEY, CDR2 SVGAGI, per germline. This CDR3 is built from 11 residues. After removal of 6 bases from V and 9 bases from J, the junction contained 1 base not matched to a gene. The CDR3 DNA is TGTGCCAGCAGCACAGGGGGTGAGCAGTTCTTC. Amino acid sequence: CASSTGGEQFF.

This clone was detected a few times. V and J are TRBV5-4 and TRBJ2-3; maybe TRBD2 (6 bases). V was cut by 10 bases and J by 1 base, with 13 bases left in between. This CDR3 region has 13 residues. Germline V gene lookup returns CDR1 SGHNT and CDR2 YYREEE (reference sequence). CDR3: CAVEGGGTDTQYF. CDR3 in DNA: TGTGCCGTGGAGGGCGGGGGCACAGATACGCAGTATTTT.

This sequence joins TRBV29-1 and TRBJ1-2, with TRBD1 matching 9 bases. Germline CDR1 reads SQVTM; CDR2 reads ANQGSEA. CDR3 length: 13 residues. After removal of 6 bases from V and 2 bases from J, the junction contained 4 bases not matched to a gene. CDR3 sequence: CSVRQGGNYGYTF. The CDR3 DNA reads TGCAGCGTCCGACAGGGGGGAAACTATGGCTACACCTTC.

This chain connects TRBV30 to TRBJ1-2, with D perhaps TRBD1 (6 bases). V lost 3 bases to trimming and J lost 6 bases, with 17 bases between them. The CDR3 totals 14 residues. CDR1 and CDR2 from the germline V gene are GTSNPN and SVGIG (reference sequence). Written as DNA, the CDR3 is TGTGCCTGGAGAGTCCCGGACAGCCTAAATGGCTACACCTTC. Translated: CAWRVPDSLNGYTF.

The gene calls are TRBV27 and TRBJ1-1, with D perhaps TRBD1 (6 bases). Trimming left V 3 bases short and J 5 bases short, with 13 bases between. CDR1 is MNHEY, CDR2 SMNVEV, per germline (reference sequence). This CDR3 has 14 residues. The DNA for the CDR3 is TGTGCCAGCAGTTTTAATGGGGGCGAGACTGAAGCTTTCTTT. As protein: CASSFNGGETEAFF.

This clone was observed a few times. CDR3 coding DNA: TGTGCCAGCAGCCCGTTACAGGGGACCTACCAAGAGACCCAGTACTTC. Protein sequence: CASSPLQGTYQETQYF. The gene calls are TRBV11-1 and TRBJ2-5; 7 nucleotides align to TRBD1. The V gene end was trimmed by 5 bases and the J gene end by 0 bases; junction bases not matched to a gene: 9. Germline loops: CDR1 SGHAT, CDR2 FQDESV (reference sequence). This CDR3 has 16 residues.

The rearrangement joins TRBV18 to TRBJ1-5, with 11 nucleotides matching TRBD1. The germline V gene has CDR1 KGHSH and CDR2 LQKENI. V shed 3 bases and J 7 bases; nucleotides not matched to a gene: 5. The CDR3 is made up of 15 amino acids. The CDR3 nucleotides read TGTGCCAGCTCACCTTACGGGACAGGGGGGCAGCCCCAGCATTTT. This gives the protein CASSPYGTGGQPQHF. Full variable domain (missing parts from reference TRBV18 and TRBJ1-5): NAGVMQNPRHLVRRRGQEARLRCSPMKGHSHVYWYRQLPEEGLKFMVYLQKENIIDESGMPKERFSAEFPKEGPSILRIQQVVRGDSAAYFCASSPYGTGGQPQHFGDGTRLSIL.

There are a few counts of this clone. J is TRBJ1-2 and V is TRBV2, with 7 bases aligning to TRBD1. V gave up 7 bases and J gave up 1 base; unmatched junction bases: 9. The length of the CDR3 is 15 residues. Germline CDR1 is SNHLY and CDR2 is FYNNEI. The CDR3 region is CASTKDRALNYGYTF. CDR3 nucleotides: TGTGCCAGCACCAAAGACAGGGCTCTTAACTATGGCTACACCTTC.

Turning to this clone: One end of the junction fails to match germline, which may point to a read error. The rearrangement joins TRBV6-6 to TRBJ1-4, with D possibly being TRBD1 (5 bases). This CDR3 comprises 14 residues. The germline V gene has CDR1 MNHNY and CDR2 SVGAGI (reference sequence). CDR3 sequence reads: CASSSGPSKEKLLF. The CDR3 nucleotides read TGTGCCAGCAGTTCAGGGCCCTCAAAGGAAAAACTGCTTTTT.

The V gene is TRBV5-1, the J gene TRBJ2-7, with 9 bases fitting TRBD1. This CDR3 has 16 residues. Germline V gene sequence: CDR1 SGHRS, CDR2 YFSETQ. The V and J ends lost 1 base and 0 bases, in that order; junction bases with no gene match: 5. DNA for the CDR3: TGCGCCAGCAGCTTGAGCCCGACAGGGGGCTCCTACGAGCAGTACTTC. This encodes CASSLSPTGGSYEQYF.